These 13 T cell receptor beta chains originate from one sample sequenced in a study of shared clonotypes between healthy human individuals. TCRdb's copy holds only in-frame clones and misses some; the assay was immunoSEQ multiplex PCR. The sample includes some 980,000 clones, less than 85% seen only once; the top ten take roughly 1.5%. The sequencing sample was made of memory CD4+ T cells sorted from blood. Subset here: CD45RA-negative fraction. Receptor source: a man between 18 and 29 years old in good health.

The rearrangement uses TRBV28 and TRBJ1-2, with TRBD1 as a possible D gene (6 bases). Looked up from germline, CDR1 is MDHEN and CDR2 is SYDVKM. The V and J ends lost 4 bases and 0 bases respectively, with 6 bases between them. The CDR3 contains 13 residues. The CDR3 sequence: CASSWTANYGYTF. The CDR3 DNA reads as TGTGCCAGCAGTTGGACAGCTAACTATGGCTACACCTTC.

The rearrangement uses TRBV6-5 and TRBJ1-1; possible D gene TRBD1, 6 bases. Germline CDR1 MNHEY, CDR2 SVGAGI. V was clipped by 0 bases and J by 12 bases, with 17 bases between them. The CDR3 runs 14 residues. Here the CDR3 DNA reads TGTGCCAGCAGTTACTCGAGGCAGGGGTCTGCGTCTTTCTTT. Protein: CASSYSRQGSASFF.

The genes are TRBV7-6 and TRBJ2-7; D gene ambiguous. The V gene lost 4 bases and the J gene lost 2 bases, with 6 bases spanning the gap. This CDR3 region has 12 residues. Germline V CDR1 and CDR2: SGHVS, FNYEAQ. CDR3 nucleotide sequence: TGTGCCAGCAGCTCCAACGCCTACGAGCAGTACTTC. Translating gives CASSSNAYEQYF.

This chain's CDR3 is CASSLARTTDTQYF. CDR3 DNA sequence: TGTGCCAGCAGCTTAGCAAGGACTACAGATACGCAGTATTTT. J is TRBJ2-3 and V is TRBV11-2; tentatively, D is TRBD2 (5 bases). The CDR3 is made up of 14 amino acids. Per germline, CDR1 SGHAT and CDR2 FQNNGV. Trimming cost V 1 base and J 3 bases, with 8 bases left between them.

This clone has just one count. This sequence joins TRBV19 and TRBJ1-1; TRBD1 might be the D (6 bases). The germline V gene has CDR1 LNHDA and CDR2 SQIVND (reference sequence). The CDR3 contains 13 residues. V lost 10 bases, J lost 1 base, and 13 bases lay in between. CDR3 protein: CATQQGTNTEAFF. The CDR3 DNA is TGTGCCACCCAACAGGGTACGAACACTGAAGCTTTCTTT.

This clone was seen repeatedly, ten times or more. The CDR3 nucleotides read TGCGCCAGCAAACAGGAGGGCAGGGACACTGAAGCTTTCTTT. As protein: CASKQEGRDTEAFF. The chain employs TRBV5-1 and TRBJ1-1, with D possibly being TRBD1 (5 bases). Trimming removed 6 bases from V and 3 bases from J, with 15 bases in between. The CDR3 totals 14 residues. CDR1 is SGHRS and CDR2 is YFSETQ in the germline V gene. Together with reference TRBV5-1 and TRBJ1-1, the CDR3 gives the full variable domain: KAGVTQTPRYLIKTRGQQVTLSCSPISGHRSVSWYQQTPGQGLQFLFEYFSETQRNKGNFPGRFSGRQFSNSRSEMNVSTLELGDSALYLCASKQEGRDTEAFFGQGTRLTVV.

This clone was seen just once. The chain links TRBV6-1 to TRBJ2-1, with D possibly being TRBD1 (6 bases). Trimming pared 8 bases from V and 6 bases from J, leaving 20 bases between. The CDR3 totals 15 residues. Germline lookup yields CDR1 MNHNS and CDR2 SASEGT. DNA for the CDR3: TGTGCCAGCGGAAAGGACGGACAGATAATCAATGAGCAGTTCTTC. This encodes CASGKDGQIINEQFF.

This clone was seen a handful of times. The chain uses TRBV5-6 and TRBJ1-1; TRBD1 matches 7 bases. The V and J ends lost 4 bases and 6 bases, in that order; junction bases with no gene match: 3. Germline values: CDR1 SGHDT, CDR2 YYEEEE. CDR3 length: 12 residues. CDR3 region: CASSRQGAEAFF. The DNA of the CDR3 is TGTGCCAGCAGCCGACAGGGTGCTGAAGCTTTCTTT.

CDR3 nucleotide sequence: TGCGCCAGCAGCCAAGATCCCGCTAGCGGGAGGACCGGGGAGCTGTTTTTT. Translated, it gives CASSQDPASGRTGELFF. This chain uses TRBV4-3 with TRBJ2-2; the match to TRBD2 covers 11 bases. From germline, CDR1 is LGHNA and CDR2 YSLEER. The CDR3 sequence is 17 residues long. The junction had 5 bases not matched to a gene; V was cut back by 0 bases and J by 5 bases.

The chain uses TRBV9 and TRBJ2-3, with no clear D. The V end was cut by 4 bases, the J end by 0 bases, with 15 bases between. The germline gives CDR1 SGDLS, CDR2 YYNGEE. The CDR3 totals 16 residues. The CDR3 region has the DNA TGTGCCAGCAGCCCGCAAGCATTTCCTAGCACAGATACGCAGTATTTT. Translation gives CASSPQAFPSTDTQYF. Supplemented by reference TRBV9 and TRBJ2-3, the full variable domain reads DSGVTQTPKHLITATGQRVTLRCSPRSGDLSVYWYQQSLDQGLQFLIQYYNGEERAKGNILERFSAQQFPDLHSELNLSSLELGDSALYFCASSPQAFPSTDTQYFGPGTRLTVL.

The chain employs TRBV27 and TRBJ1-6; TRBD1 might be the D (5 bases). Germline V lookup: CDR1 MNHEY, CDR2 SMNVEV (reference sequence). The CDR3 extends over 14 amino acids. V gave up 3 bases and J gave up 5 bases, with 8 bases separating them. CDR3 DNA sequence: TGTGCCAGCAGTTTTACGGGGCATAATTCACCCCTCCACTTT. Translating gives CASSFTGHNSPLHF.

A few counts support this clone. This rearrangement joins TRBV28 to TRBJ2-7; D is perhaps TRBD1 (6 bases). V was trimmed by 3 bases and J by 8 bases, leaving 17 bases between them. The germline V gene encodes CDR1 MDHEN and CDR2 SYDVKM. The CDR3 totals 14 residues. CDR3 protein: CASSFSPQGRKQYF. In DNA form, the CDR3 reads TGTGCCAGCAGTTTTAGTCCACAGGGACGAAAGCAGTACTTC. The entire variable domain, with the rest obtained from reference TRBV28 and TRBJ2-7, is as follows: DVKVTQSSRYLVKRTGEKVFLECVQDMDHENMFWYRQDPGLGLRLIYFSYDVKMKEKGDIPEGYSVSREKKERFSLILESASTNQTSMYLCASSFSPQGRKQYFGPGTRLTVT.

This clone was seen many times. The CDR3 sequence: CASSPTSGGPYEQYF. In DNA form, the CDR3 reads TGTGCCAGTAGTCCGACTAGCGGGGGGCCCTACGAGCAGTACTTC. The chain couples TRBV19 to TRBJ2-7; 13 bases map to TRBD2. The germline CDR1 and CDR2 sequences are LNHDA and SQIVND (reference sequence). This CDR3 has 15 amino acids. Trimming cost V 5 bases and J 2 bases; bases outside gene matches: 3.